A single TCR beta chain is shown here with its context. Which antigen it targets is not known. The record has no base qualities; no much larger clone is one base away. These data originate in a study of blood T cells in healthy people across ages (dated by TCRdb to 2014 to 2015). Notes on the research overall: Template switching captured roughly one uniquely barcoded TCR beta cDNA molecule per two T cells in model experiments. Using deep sequencing normalized with unique cDNA molecular identifiers, the study measured how TCR beta repertoire diversity changes with age. The donors were split into four age groups: young (average about 16 years), middle-aged (about 40), aged (about 62) and long-lived (over 80). The study analyzed two additional independent replicas of 1 million unique cDNA reads from the same blood draw for two donors, one aged 18 to 30 and one aged 80 or older. Study-wide conclusions, independent of this receptor: Observed TCR beta diversity correlated strongly with the percentage of naive T cells measured by flow cytometry. Conclusive comparison of naive and antigen-experienced compartments was prevented by the profiling of bulk unsorted PBMCs. Estimates of total diversity based on one million sequenced T cells were considered lower bounds and underestimates. Because the CMV infection status of the donors was unknown, age-related changes in expanded clonotypes may potentially have been confounded. Compared with the aged group, more naive CD4+ T cells, fewer expanded clones and increased TCR diversity were shown by the long-lived group, suggesting age selection. Observed TCR beta diversity per million T cells fell roughly linearly with age, and a significant reduction was already apparent by age around 40.

Systemically healthy Caucasian individuals from Russia, some 38 in total and aged about 6 to 95 years, were included as donors. Ten milliliters of peripheral blood were drawn from each donor into EDTA-treated Vacutainer tubes. PBMCs were isolated by Ficoll-Paque density-gradient centrifugation, with at least 6 million obtained per sample. Total RNA was extracted from PBMCs with Trizol reagent, with at least 6 micrograms obtained per sample. The percentages of naive CD45RAhigh/CD27high T cells were determined by flow cytometry on a PBMC aliquot from every donor. To prepare the library, 5' RACE was applied. Sequencer: Illumina HiSeq 2500. A second about 7 to 11 cycle PCR used a sample-barcoded 5' primer and a J-beta primer mix. Each TCR beta cDNA molecule received a unique molecular identifier from a template-switch 5' adaptor carrying 12 random nucleotides. Each sample yielded at least 3 million CDR3-containing paired-end reads. The Mint cDNA synthesis kit, primed by a TRBC-specific oligonucleotide, was used to synthesize first-strand cDNA from all RNA. Following uracil-DNA glycosylase treatment, a first 18-cycle PCR with universal primers M1SS and BC2_uni_R was performed on all cDNA. In the original analysis: For normalization, 1 million high-quality reads were randomly selected from each sample, with every read carrying a distinct molecular identifier. Reads with shared molecular identifiers were discarded instead of being binned into consensus sequences. MiTCR, with a Q25 quality threshold and the strictest error-elimination algorithm, was used for CDR3 identification, clonotype clustering and error correction. Lower-bound total TCR beta diversity was estimated with a nonparametric unseen species model using Euler transformation. TCRdb reprocessing: public reads trimmed at Q25 with fastp, clones called with MiXCR, in-frame beta chains kept. A single entry per CDR3 protein holds the most common genes and DNA from its merged rows. The V and J calls shown here were made by TCRdb, not taken from the authors' results. Counted in this sample were under 700,000 distinct CDR3 sequences; around 24% of them appeared once. Approximately 8.7% of the sample is held by the ten biggest clonotypes.

V loses 3 bases, J loses 4 bases, and the germline ends lie 7 bases apart. The germline V gene (reference sequence) sets CDR1 to MNHEY and CDR2 to SMNVEV. The CDR3 has 13 amino acids, counting the end cysteine and phenylalanine. The sequence is cut down to CDR3 DNA, 39 bases in frame from base 1. These same data were also listed under a study on T cells of mothers and their children. The second study's authors report: Nine systemically healthy Caucasian individuals served as donors, namely three mothers together with their six children. cDNA synthesis used all of the extracted RNA, with approximately 1.6 ug of RNA in each 15 ul reaction. In the second PCR, the M1S primer introduced both the sample barcodes and 2-4 random nucleotides. More than 9 million TCR beta CDR3 reads were obtained from each mother, and about 3 million reads were obtained from each child. Thymic selection shapes the output of TCR recombination in a similar way in related and unrelated pairs, and inherited differences have a minor effect. Normalized repertoire overlap was always found to be slightly, but never significantly, higher in related mother-child pairs than in unrelated mother-child pairs. With a sensitivity of approximately 100 clones per million clonotypes, no persistent microchimeric T cell clones were detected. To look for features that set related mother-child pairs apart from unrelated individuals, the researchers ran deep NGS to compare the TCR beta repertoires of mothers and children. The mean age was approximately 41 +/- 4 years for the mothers and around 10 +/- 4 years for the children. After adapters were ligated using NEBNext reagents, the libraries underwent 100+100 nt paired-end sequencing on an Illumina HiSeq 2000. To prevent cross-contamination, the mother and child libraries were prepared a month apart and were sequenced in separate runs. Between about 500,000 and 2,100,000 distinct TCR beta clonotypes were identified per donor. Naive TCR beta clonotypes were estimated from low-frequency clonotypes matched to each donor's FACS-determined naive share, without sorting.

Recombination connected TRBV27 to TRBJ2-4, with the D gene call left open. Sequences were obtained from blood. The sequence derives from a boy between 10 and 17 years old in good health. The DNA is TGTGCCAGCAGTTTGGACGCGAAAAACATTCAGTACTTC. The translation is CASSLDAKNIQYF.